This is a list of T cell receptor beta chains from one sample in a study of spatial heterogeneity in lung cancer. TCRdb reanalysed the 5' RACE reads using MiXCR and keeps one entry per CDR3 protein. The table has roughly 40,000 distinct CDR3 sequences, around 6.5% seen once. The input for sequencing was PBMCs, taken at surgery. These TCRs come from a female donor with early-stage non-small cell lung cancer. Both conserved end residues are part of each CDR3. A D gene is named only where the DNA matches it firmly. Not all rows give a size; the values are once, few, many and, for expanded clones, a class.

D	J	V	size	DNA	CDR3
-	TRBJ2-3	TRBV7-2	-	TGTGCCAGCCGTTCAGGAGGGGCCAGCACAGATACGCAGTATTTT	CASRSGGASTDTQYF
TRBD1	TRBJ1-6	TRBV20-1	many	TGCAGTGCTCCTGGGGGGACGACAGGGAATTCACCCCTCCACTTT	CSAPGGTTGNSPLHF
-	TRBJ1-5	TRBV10-3	many	TGTGCCGTTGGGACCGATAGCAATCAGCCCCAGCATTTT	CAVGTDSNQPQHF
-	TRBJ1-6	TRBV28	many	TGTGCCAGCAGCCGAGGGAATTCACCCCTCCACTTT	CASSRGNSPLHF
-	TRBJ1-2	TRBV5-1	-	TGCGCCAGCAGCCTAGGCACTAACTATGGCTACACCTTC	CASSLGTNYGYTF
TRBD2	TRBJ2-7	TRBV7-3	many	TGTGCCAGCAGCGTTGGGGAGGGCTACGAGCAGTACTTC	CASSVGEGYEQYF
-	TRBJ1-1	TRBV12-3/TRBV12-4	few	TGTGCCAGCAGTCCCGGGACTTGGGACACTGAAGCTTTCTTT	CASSPGTWDTEAFF
-	TRBJ2-2	TRBV7-2	many	TGTGCCAGCAGCCGCGGTGGGGCAGGGGATACCGGGGAGCTGTTTTTT	CASSRGGAGDTGELFF
-	TRBJ1-3	TRBV4-1	-	TGCGCCAGCAGCCGCCGGGTGGGCGGGGGCTCCTCTGGAAACACCATATATTTT	CASSRRVGGGSSGNTIYF
TRBD1	TRBJ2-1	TRBV4-3	many	TGCGCCAGCAGCCAAGATTGGGGACAGGGGAACAATGAGCAGTTCTTC	CASSQDWGQGNNEQFF
-	TRBJ1-2	TRBV4-1	many	TGCGCCAGCAGCCAAGGGACCCCTTATGGCTACACCTTC	CASSQGTPYGYTF
TRBD1	TRBJ2-7	TRBV5-6	medium-sized	TGTGCCAGCAGCTTGGTACAGGGGGCCGCCTACGAGCAGTACTTC	CASSLVQGAAYEQYF
-	TRBJ1-4	TRBV20-1	many	TGCAGTGCTACCAGTACGAGAACAGTAACTGAAAAACTGTTTTTT	CSATSTRTVTEKLFF
-	TRBJ1-1	TRBV12-3/TRBV12-4	many	TGTGCCAGCTCACCAAGGGTTAACACTGAAGCTTTCTTT	CASSPRVNTEAFF
-	TRBJ2-1	TRBV11-2	-	TGTGCCAGCACCCTCCCGGCCTACAATGAGCAGTTCTTC	CASTLPAYNEQFF
-	TRBJ1-2	TRBV10-1	many	TGCGCCAGCAGTGGACAGCGGGACTATGGCTACACCTTC	CASSGQRDYGYTF
TRBD1	TRBJ1-2	TRBV7-9	few	TGTGCCAGCAGCTTAGTACAGGGGGCTGGCTACACCTTC	CASSLVQGAGYTF
-	TRBJ2-1	TRBV2	many	TGTGCCAGCAGTGAGGATGAGAGCGACGAGTTCTTC	CASSEDESDEFF
-	TRBJ2-2	TRBV10-3	-	TGTGCCATCGTCGACAGTAACACCGGGGAGCTGTTTTTT	CAIVDSNTGELFF
TRBD1	TRBJ2-7	TRBV5-6	many	TGTGCCAGCAGCTACGGGGACAGGTTTAACTACGAGCAGTACTTC	CASSYGDRFNYEQYF
-	TRBJ1-6	TRBV5-5	many	TGTGCCAGCAGCTTGCTCGGCGGCCCTTTCCACTTT	CASSLLGGPFHF
TRBD1	TRBJ2-1	TRBV3-1	many	TGTGCCAGCAGCCCGACAGGGAGCTCCTACAATGAGCAGTTCTTC	CASSPTGSSYNEQFF
-	TRBJ2-3	TRBV7-2	many	TGTGCCAGCAGCGCCACGGGCCTCACAGATACGCAGTATTTT	CASSATGLTDTQYF
TRBD1	TRBJ1-6	TRBV3-1	few	TGTGCCAGCAGCAGACGGTCTGGGACAGGGAATAATTCACCCCTCCACTTT	CASSRRSGTGNNSPLHF
TRBD1	TRBJ1-5	TRBV2	many	TGTGCCAGCAGGGGGACAGGCAATCAGCCCCAGCATTTT	CASRGTGNQPQHF
-	TRBJ1-1	TRBV29-1	many	TGCAGCGTTGAAGGGCAGGTGAACACTGAAGCTTTCTTT	CSVEGQVNTEAFF
TRBD2	TRBJ2-7	TRBV30	many	TGTGCCTGGAGTCCTAGCGGGGGGGCCTACGAGCAGTACTTC	CAWSPSGGAYEQYF
-	TRBJ2-3	TRBV7-2	few	TGTGCCAGCAGCCTCGGACCGTTAGATACGCAGTATTTT	CASSLGPLDTQYF
-	TRBJ2-7	TRBV9	many	TGTGCCAGCAGCCCAATGGGGACGCAGACCTACGAGCAGTACTTC	CASSPMGTQTYEQYF
-	TRBJ1-1	TRBV7-9	-	TGTGCCAGCAGCCCCAGGACCCCGGGCCCTGAAGCTTTCTTT	CASSPRTPGPEAFF
-	TRBJ1-5	TRBV4-3	many	TGCGCCAGCAGCCAAGAGCGCCACAATCAGCCCCAGCATTTT	CASSQERHNQPQHF
-	TRBJ1-2	TRBV12-3/TRBV12-4	many	TGTGCCAGCAGTTCAGGGATTCGCATCTATGGCTACACCTTC	CASSSGIRIYGYTF
TRBD2	TRBJ2-2	TRBV29-1	many	TGCAGCGTTGTGACTAGCGGCAACACCGGGAAGCTGTTTTTT	CSVVTSGNTGKLFF
-	TRBJ2-5	TRBV4-1	many	TGCGCCAGCAGCCAACAACTAGGACCCCAAGAGACCCAGTACTTC	CASSQQLGPQETQYF
TRBD2	TRBJ2-5	TRBV20-1	few	TGCAGTGCTAGCGCATGGGGGGGACAAGAGACCCAGTACTTC	CSASAWGGQETQYF
-	TRBJ2-2	TRBV27	many	TGTGCCAGCAGTTTGGACATACCGAACGTCCTTATTCTCGGGGAGCTGTTTTTT	CASSLDIPNVLILGELFF
TRBD1	TRBJ2-3	TRBV12-3/TRBV12-4	-	TGTGCCAGCAGTTGGGGGACAGGGGTTACCACAGATACGCAGTATTTT	CASSWGTGVTTDTQYF
-	TRBJ1-2	TRBV10-3	many	TGTGCCATCAGTGAGTCGATCCAGGGCTACACCTTC	CAISESIQGYTF
-	TRBJ1-2	TRBV3-1	-	TGTGCCAGCAGCCAAGATCTAGGGGCTCAGGCTGGCTACACCTTC	CASSQDLGAQAGYTF
-	TRBJ2-7	TRBV7-9	-	TGTGCCAGCAGCTCCTTGGGCAGGGCGTACGAGCAGTACTTC	CASSSLGRAYEQYF
-	TRBJ2-3	TRBV20-1	-	TGCAGTGCTAGAGATCTCAGGCGGGGCTCGGATACGCAGTATTTT	CSARDLRRGSDTQYF
-	TRBJ2-3	TRBV15	many	TGTGCCACCAGCAGAACTACAGATACGCAGTATTTT	CATSRTTDTQYF
-	TRBJ1-1	TRBV7-8	-	TGTGCCAGCAGCCCACCACAAGGACAGAACACTGAAGCTTTCTTT	CASSPPQGQNTEAFF
TRBD1	TRBJ1-5	TRBV24-1	few	TGTGCCACCAGTGACGACAGGGGTCAGCCCCAGCATTTT	CATSDDRGQPQHF
-	TRBJ2-5	TRBV2	many	TGTGCCAGCAGCTCCAGGATGGGGCGAGAGACCCAGTACTTC	CASSSRMGRETQYF
-	TRBJ1-6	TRBV7-2	many	TGTGCCAGCAGCTCCGGGACGAAATCACCCCTCCACTTT	CASSSGTKSPLHF
TRBD2	TRBJ2-5	TRBV7-9	many	TGTGCCAGCACTCCGGCTAGCGGGGGGGTAAAGACCCAGTACTTC	CASTPASGGVKTQYF
-	TRBJ2-5	TRBV20-1	few	TGCAGTGCTAGAGATGGGAGCAAGACCCAGTACTTC	CSARDGSKTQYF
TRBD2	TRBJ2-3	TRBV6-5	few	TGTGCCAGCAGTTACAAGGGGCGGGGGAGCACAGATACGCAGTATTTT	CASSYKGRGSTDTQYF
-	TRBJ2-1	TRBV7-2	-	TGTGCCAGCAGCTTAGTCGGGACGGGACGTAGTGGGGAGCAGTTCTTC	CASSLVGTGRSGEQFF
-	TRBJ2-1	TRBV6-5	many	TGTGCCAGCAGTGCCCGCCCGACCTACAATGAGCAGTTCTTC	CASSARPTYNEQFF
-	TRBJ2-2	TRBV7-3	many	TGTGCCAGCAGCTTTAACCCCTCGGGGACCGGGGAGCTGTTTTTT	CASSFNPSGTGELFF
TRBD1	TRBJ2-7	TRBV7-9	-	TGTGCCAGCAGCAGAAGACAGGGGACCTACGAGCAGTACTTC	CASSRRQGTYEQYF
TRBD2	TRBJ2-2	TRBV29-1	-	TGCAGCGTTGAAAGCGGGGGGCGGACCGGGGAGCTGTTTTTT	CSVESGGRTGELFF
-	TRBJ2-2	TRBV5-1	many	TGCGCCAGCAGCTTGGAGGCAGGAAAGACCGGGGAGCTGTTTTTT	CASSLEAGKTGELFF
TRBD2	TRBJ2-3	TRBV7-9	-	TGTGCCAGCAGCTCTAGCGGGGTTACCACAGATACGCAGTATTTT	CASSSSGVTTDTQYF